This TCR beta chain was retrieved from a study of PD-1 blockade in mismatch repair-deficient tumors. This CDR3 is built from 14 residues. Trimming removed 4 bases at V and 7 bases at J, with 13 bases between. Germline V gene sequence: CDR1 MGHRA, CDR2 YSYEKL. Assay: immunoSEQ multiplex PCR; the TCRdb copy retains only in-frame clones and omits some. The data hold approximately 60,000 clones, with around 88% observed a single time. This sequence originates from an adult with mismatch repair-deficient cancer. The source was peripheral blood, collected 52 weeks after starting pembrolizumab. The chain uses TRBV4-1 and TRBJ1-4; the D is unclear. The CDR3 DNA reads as TGCGCCAGCAGCCCGAGGGTATTGAGTGAAAAACTGTTTTTT. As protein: CASSPRVLSEKLFF.